This TCR beta chain was obtained from a study of T-cell reconstitution after alpha-beta-depleted transplantation in children (dated by TCRdb to 2016 to 2018). Turning to the overall study: Using TCR repertoire profiling, the study followed T-cell immune reconstitution in a quantitative way in children after TCRalphabeta/CD19-depleted allogeneic hematopoietic cell transplantation.

Libraries were constructed by PCR. Reads for this sample came from an Illumina HiSeq 2500. TCR libraries were prepared with molecular barcoding, using unique molecular identifiers to normalize TCRbeta repertoire quantification. The raw public reads went through TCRdb reprocessing: fastp at Q25, MiXCR clone calling, in-frame beta chains kept. For every CDR3 protein sequence, its rows merge into one entry that carries the most common genes and DNA. Within this sample are 530,000 or so distinct CDR3 sequences, with more than 20% of them counted one time only. Clones ranked in the top ten supply about 35% of the sample. This clonotype has only a few counts. Which antigen it targets is not known. Qualities for individual bases were not recorded, and no much larger clone is one base off. What this sample's treatment or condition label stands for: allogeneic hematopoietic cell transplantation with graft depleted of TCRalphabeta T cells and CD19 B cells. The transplant recipients were children given TCRalphabeta/CD19-depleted allogeneic hematopoietic cell grafts.

The research as a whole found: Over the following months the frequencies of hyperexpanded clones went down, and after one year T-cell counts and TCRbeta diversity were mostly credited to newly produced T cells. The high TCRbeta diversity at day 60 in some patients was ascribed to recipient T cells and intrathymic progenitors that had survived conditioning. The apparently early alphabetaT-cell count recovery about two months after transplant was reportedly dependent on only several hundred rapidly expanded clones derived from non-depleted graft cells.

Sequencing was performed on PBMCs, taken before TCRalphabeta/CD19-depleted stem cell transplant. This receptor was taken from a boy under two years old with Wiskott-Aldrich syndrome, due to receive a stem cell transplant.

CDR3 reads: CASRADRVSSSYNSPLHF. The nucleotide sequence reads as follows: TGTGCCAGCAGGGCTGACAGGGTCTCAAGCTCCTATAATTCACCCCTCCACTTT. The V and J segments used are TRBV6-1 and TRBJ1-6, and 7 junction bases match TRBD1. V trim: 6 bases; J trim: 0 bases; unmatched bases: 11. Taken from the germline V gene, the CDR1 and CDR2 loops are MNHNS and SASEGT. The CDR3 has 18 amino acids, counting the end cysteine and phenylalanine. Kept here is only the CDR3 DNA, which spans 54 bases and is read in frame from base 1.